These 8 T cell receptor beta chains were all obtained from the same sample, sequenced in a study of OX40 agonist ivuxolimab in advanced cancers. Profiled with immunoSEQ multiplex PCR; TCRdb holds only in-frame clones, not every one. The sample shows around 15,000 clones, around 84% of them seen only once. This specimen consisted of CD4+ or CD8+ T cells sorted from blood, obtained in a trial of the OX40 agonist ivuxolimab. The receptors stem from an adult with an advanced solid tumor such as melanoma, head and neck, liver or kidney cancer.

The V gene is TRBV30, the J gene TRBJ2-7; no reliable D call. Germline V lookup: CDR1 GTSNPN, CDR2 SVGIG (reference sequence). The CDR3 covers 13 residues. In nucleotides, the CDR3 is TGTTTCGCCCTAGGACCTGGCGTTCACGAGCAGTACTTC. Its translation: CFALGPGVHEQYF.

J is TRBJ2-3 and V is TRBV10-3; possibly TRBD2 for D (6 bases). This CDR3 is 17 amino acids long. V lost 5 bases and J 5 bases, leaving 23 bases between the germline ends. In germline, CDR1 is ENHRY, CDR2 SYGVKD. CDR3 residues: CAISNSLGEALQDTQYF. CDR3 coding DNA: TGTGCCATCAGTAATTCCCTAGGGGAGGCCCTCCAAGATACGCAGTATTTT.

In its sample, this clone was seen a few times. This CDR3 is CASHGRDNTSYEQYF. Here the CDR3 DNA reads TGTGCCAGCCACGGGAGGGACAATACCTCCTACGAGCAGTACTTC. The chain uses TRBV11-3 and TRBJ2-7, with 8 positions matching TRBD2. CDR1 is SGHNT, CDR2 YENEEA, per germline. V lost 8 bases, J lost 0 bases, and 9 bases stayed unmatched. The length of the CDR3 is 15 residues.

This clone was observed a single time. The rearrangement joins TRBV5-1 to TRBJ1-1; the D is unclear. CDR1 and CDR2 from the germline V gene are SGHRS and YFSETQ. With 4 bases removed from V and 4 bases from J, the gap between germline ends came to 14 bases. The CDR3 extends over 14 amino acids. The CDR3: CASSHGPAGTEAFF. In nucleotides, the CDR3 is TGCGCCAGCAGCCACGGACCCGCTGGCACTGAAGCTTTCTTT.

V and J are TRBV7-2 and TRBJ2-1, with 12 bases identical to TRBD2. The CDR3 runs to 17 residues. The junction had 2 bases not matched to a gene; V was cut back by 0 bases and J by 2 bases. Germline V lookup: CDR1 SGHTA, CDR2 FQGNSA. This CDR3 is CASSLASSGRAYNEQFF. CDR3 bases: TGTGCCAGCAGCTTAGCCTCTAGCGGGAGGGCCTACAATGAGCAGTTCTTC.

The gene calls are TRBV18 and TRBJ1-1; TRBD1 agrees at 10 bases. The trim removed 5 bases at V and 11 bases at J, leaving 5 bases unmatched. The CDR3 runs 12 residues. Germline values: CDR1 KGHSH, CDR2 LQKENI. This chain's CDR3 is CASSTGTGVAFF. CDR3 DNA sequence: TGTGCCAGCTCAACCGGGACAGGGGTGGCTTTCTTT.

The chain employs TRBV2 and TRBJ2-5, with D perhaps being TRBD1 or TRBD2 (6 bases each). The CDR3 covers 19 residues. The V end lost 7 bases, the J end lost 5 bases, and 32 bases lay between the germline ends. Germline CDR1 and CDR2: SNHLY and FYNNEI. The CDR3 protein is CASKAGFGGRASIWETQYF. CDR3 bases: TGTGCCAGCAAGGCGGGCTTCGGGGGCCGGGCTTCTATATGGGAGACCCAGTACTTC.

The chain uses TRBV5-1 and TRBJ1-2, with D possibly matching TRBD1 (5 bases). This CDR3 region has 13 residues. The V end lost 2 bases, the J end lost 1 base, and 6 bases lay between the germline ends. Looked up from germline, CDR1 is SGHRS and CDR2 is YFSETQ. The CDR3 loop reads CASSLQVNYGYTF. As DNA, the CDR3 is TGCGCCAGCAGCTTACAGGTTAACTATGGCTACACCTTC.